This T cell receptor beta chain was identified during a study of metastatic and nonmetastatic thyroid tumors. The wider study: Samples came from malignant and benign thyroid patients, and repertoires were compared across blood and tumor or nodule tissue.

Thyroid surgery had not been preceded by any treatment in any patient. Regarding the study as a whole: Malignant thyroid tumors reportedly had TCR beta diversity that was significantly higher than in benign nodules, in blood and tumor.

This CDR3 contains 14 residues. Trimming removed 6 bases at V and 5 bases at J, with 13 bases between. Germline V gene data show CDR1 as MNHEY and CDR2 as SMNVEV (reference sequence). This clone was seen many times. What it recognizes is unknown. With MiXCR, TCRdb called clones anew from the PCR reads. The sample lists approximately 58,000 clones, 20% to 25% occurring once. Material: blood. The chain is built from TRBV27 and TRBJ1-4; D remains ambiguous. This receptor was taken from a female donor with papillary thyroid cancer or a benign thyroid nodule (not recorded which). Some clones in this sample may be carry-over from other donors' samples. The CDR3 protein is CASRRDRPNEKLFF. The CDR3 DNA sequence: TGTGCCAGCAGAAGAGACCGACCAAATGAAAAACTGTTTTTT.